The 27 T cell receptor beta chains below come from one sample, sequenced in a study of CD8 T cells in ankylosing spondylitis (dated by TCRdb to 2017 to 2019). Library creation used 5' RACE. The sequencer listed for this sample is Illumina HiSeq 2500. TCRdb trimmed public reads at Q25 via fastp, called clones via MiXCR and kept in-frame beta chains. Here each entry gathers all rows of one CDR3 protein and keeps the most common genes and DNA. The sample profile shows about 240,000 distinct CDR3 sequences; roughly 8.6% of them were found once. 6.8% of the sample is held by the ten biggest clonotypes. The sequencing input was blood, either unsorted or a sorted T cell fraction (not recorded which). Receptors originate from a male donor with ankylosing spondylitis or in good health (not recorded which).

CDR3 in DNA: TGTGCCAGCAGACCTGGAAATTCACCCCTCCACTTT. It codes for CASRPGNSPLHF. The V and J genes are TRBV7-9 and TRBJ1-6; D uncertain. The CDR3 consists of 12 residues. From germline, CDR1 is SEHNR and CDR2 FQNEAQ (reference sequence). V gave up 6 bases and J gave up 7 bases, with 7 bases separating them.

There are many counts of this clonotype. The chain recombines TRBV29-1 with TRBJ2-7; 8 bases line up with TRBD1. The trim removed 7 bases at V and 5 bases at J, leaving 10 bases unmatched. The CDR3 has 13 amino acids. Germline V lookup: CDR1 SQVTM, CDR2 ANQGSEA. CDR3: CSAGGQGYDEQYF. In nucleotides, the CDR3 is TGCAGCGCCGGCGGACAGGGTTATGACGAGCAGTACTTC.

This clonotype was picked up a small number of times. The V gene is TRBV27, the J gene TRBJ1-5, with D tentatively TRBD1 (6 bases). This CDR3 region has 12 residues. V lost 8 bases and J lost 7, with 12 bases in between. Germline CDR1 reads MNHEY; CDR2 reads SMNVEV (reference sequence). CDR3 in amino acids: CASWYRDQPQHF. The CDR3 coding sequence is TGTGCCAGCTGGTACAGGGACCAGCCCCAGCATTTT.

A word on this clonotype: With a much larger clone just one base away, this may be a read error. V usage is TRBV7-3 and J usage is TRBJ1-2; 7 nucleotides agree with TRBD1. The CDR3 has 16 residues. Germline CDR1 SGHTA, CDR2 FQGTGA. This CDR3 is CARSLLVGQKDHGYTF. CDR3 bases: TGTGCCAGAAGCTTACTGGTGGGACAGAAAGACCATGGCTACACCTTC.

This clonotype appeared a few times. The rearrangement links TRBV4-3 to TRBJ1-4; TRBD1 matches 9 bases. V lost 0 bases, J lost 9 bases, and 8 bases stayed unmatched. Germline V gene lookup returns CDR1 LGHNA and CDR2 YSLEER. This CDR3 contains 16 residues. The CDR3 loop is CASSQEIGTGTQKLFF. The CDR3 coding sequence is TGCGCCAGCAGCCAAGAGATCGGGACAGGGACGCAAAAACTGTTTTTT.

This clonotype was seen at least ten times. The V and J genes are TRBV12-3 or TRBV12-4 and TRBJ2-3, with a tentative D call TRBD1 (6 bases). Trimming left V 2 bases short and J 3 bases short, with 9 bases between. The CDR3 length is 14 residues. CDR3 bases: TGTGCCAGCAGTTTAATACAGGGAACAGATACGCAGTATTTT. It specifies CASSLIQGTDTQYF.

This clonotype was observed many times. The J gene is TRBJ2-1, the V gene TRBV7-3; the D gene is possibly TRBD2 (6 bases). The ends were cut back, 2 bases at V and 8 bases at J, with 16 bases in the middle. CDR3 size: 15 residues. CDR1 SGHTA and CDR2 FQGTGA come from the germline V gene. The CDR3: CASSLAGAASDEQFF. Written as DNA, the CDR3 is TGTGCCAGCAGCTTAGCGGGTGCGGCTAGCGATGAGCAGTTCTTC.

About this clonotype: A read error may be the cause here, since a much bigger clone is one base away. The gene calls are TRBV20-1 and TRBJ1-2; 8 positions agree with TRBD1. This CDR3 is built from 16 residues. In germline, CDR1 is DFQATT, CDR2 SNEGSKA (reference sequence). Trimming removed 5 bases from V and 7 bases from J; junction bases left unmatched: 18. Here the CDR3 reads CSAGGTGQGVTCGYTF. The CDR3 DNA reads TGCAGTGCTGGGGGGACAGGACAGGGAGTTACCTGTGGCTACACCTTC.

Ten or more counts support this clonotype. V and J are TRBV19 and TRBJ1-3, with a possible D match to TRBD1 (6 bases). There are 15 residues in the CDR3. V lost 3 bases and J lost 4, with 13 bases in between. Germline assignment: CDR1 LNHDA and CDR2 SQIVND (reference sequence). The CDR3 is CASSMVAGDGNTIYF. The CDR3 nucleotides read TGTGCCAGTAGTATGGTGGCAGGGGACGGAAACACCATATATTTT.

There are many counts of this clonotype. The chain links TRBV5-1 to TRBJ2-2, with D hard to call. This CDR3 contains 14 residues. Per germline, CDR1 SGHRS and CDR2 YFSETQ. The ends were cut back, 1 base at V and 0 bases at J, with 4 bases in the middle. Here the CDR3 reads CASSLTANTGELFF. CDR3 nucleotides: TGCGCCAGCAGCTTGACAGCGAACACCGGGGAGCTGTTTTTT.

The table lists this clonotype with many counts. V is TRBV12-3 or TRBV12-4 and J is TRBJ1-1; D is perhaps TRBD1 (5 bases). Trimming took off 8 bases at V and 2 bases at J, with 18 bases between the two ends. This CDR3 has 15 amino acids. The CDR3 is CASSAGQGPNTEAFF. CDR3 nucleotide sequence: TGTGCCAGCTCCGCAGGGCAGGGACCCAACACTGAAGCTTTCTTT.

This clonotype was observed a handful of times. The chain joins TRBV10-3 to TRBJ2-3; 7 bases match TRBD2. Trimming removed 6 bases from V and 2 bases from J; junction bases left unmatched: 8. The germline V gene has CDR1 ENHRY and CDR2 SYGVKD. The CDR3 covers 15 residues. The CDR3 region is CAISPGTTDTDTQYF. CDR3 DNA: TGTGCCATCAGCCCCGGGACTACCGACACAGATACGCAGTATTTT.

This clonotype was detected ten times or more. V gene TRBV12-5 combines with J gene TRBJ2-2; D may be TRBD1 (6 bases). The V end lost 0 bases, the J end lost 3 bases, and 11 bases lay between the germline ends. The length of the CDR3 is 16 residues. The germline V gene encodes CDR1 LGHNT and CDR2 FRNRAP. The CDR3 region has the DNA TGTGCTAGTGGTTTGGTACCCGGACAGTACACCGGGGAGCTGTTTTTT. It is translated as CASGLVPGQYTGELFF. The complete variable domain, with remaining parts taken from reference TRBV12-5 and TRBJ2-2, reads DARVTQTPRHKVTEMGQEVTMRCQPILGHNTVFWYRQTMMQGLELLAYFRNRAPLDDSGMPKDRFSAEMPDATLATLKIQPSEPRDSAVYFCASGLVPGQYTGELFFGEGSRLTVL.

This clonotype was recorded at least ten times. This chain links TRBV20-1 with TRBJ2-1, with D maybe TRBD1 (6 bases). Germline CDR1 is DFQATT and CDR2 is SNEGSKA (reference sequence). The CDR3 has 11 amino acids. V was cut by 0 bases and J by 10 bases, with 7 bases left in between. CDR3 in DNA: TGCAGTGCTAGAGACGGGACAGAGCAGTTCTTC. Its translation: CSARDGTEQFF.

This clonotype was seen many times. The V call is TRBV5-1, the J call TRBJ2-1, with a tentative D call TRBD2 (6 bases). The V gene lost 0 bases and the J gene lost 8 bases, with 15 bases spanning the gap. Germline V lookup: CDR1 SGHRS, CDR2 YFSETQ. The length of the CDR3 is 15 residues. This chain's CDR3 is CASSLEPGSRYEQFF. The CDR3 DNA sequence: TGCGCCAGCAGCTTGGAACCCGGGAGTAGGTATGAGCAGTTCTTC.

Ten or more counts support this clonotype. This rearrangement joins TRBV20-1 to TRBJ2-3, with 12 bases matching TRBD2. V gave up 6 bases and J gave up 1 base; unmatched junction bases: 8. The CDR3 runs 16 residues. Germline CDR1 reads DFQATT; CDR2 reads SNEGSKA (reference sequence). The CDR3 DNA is TGCAGTGCCATAGCGGGACTAGCGGGCCGCACAGATACGCAGTATTTT. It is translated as CSAIAGLAGRTDTQYF.

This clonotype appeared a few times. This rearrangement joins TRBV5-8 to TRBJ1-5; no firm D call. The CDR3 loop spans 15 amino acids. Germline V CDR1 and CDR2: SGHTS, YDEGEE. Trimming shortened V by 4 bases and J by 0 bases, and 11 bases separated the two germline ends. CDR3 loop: CASSTGGYSNQPQHF. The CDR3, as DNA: TGTGCCAGCAGCACCGGCGGGTATAGCAATCAGCCCCAGCATTTT.

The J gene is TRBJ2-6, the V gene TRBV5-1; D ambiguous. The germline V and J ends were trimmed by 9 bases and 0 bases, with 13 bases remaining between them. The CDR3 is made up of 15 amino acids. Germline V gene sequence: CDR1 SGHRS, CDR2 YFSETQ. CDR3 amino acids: CAIPREVSGANVLTF. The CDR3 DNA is TGCGCCATCCCCCGCGAGGTCTCTGGGGCCAACGTCCTGACTTTC.

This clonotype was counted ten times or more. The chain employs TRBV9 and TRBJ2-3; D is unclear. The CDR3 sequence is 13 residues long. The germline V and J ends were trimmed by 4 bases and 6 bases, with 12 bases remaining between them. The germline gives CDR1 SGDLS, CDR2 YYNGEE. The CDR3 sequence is CASSFRPSDTQYF. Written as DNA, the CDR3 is TGTGCCAGCAGCTTTAGACCCTCCGATACGCAGTATTTT. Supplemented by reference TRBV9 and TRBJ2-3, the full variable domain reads DSGVTQTPKHLITATGQRVTLRCSPRSGDLSVYWYQQSLDQGLQFLIQYYNGEERAKGNILERFSAQQFPDLHSELNLSSLELGDSALYFCASSFRPSDTQYFGPGTRLTVL.

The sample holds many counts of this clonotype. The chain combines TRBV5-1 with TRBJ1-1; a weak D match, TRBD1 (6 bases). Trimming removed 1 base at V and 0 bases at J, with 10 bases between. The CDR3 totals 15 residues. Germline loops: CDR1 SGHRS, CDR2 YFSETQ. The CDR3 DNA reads TGCGCCAGCAGCTTGCAGCAGGGGCTGAACACTGAAGCTTTCTTT. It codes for CASSLQQGLNTEAFF.

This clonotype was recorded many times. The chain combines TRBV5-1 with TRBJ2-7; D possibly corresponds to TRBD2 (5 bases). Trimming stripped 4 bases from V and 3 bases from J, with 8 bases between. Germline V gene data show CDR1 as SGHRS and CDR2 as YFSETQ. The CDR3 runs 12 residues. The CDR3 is CASSKRDYEQYF. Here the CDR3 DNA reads TGCGCCAGCAGCAAACGGGACTACGAGCAGTACTTC.

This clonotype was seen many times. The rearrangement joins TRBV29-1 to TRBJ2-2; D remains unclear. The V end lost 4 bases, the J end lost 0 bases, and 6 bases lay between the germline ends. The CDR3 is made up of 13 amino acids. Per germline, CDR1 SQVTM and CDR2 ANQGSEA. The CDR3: CSVVGSNTGELFF. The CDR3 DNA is TGCAGCGTTGTGGGGTCGAACACCGGGGAGCTGTTTTTT.

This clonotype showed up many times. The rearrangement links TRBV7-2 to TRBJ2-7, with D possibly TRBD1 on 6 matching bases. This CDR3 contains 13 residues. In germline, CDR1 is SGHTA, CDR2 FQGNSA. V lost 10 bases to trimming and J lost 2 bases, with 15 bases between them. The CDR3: CATENRVTYEQYF. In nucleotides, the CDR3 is TGTGCCACCGAAAACAGGGTAACCTACGAGCAGTACTTC.

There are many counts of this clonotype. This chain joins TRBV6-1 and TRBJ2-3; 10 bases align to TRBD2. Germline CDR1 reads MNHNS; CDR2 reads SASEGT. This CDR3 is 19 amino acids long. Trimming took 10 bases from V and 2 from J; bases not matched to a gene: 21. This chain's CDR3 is CATTNHLGLAALDTDTQYF. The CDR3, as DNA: TGTGCCACCACAAACCATCTCGGACTAGCGGCCCTGGACACAGATACGCAGTATTTT.

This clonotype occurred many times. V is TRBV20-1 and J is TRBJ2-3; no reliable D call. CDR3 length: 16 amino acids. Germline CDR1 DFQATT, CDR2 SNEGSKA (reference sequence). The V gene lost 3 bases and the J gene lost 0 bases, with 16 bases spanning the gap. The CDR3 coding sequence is TGCAGTGCTAGGGCTACAGTGTCGCCTAGCACAGATACGCAGTATTTT. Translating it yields CSARATVSPSTDTQYF.

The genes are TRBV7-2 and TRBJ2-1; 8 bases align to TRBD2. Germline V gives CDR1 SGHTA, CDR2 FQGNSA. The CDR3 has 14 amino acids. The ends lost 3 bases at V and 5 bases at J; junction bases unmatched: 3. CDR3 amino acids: CASSFTSGNNEQFF. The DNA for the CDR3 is TGTGCCAGCAGCTTTACTAGCGGTAACAATGAGCAGTTCTTC.

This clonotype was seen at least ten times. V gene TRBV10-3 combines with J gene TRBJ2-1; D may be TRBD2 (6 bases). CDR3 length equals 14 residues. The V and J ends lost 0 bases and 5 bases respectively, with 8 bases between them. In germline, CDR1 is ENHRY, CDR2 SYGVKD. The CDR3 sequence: CAISESGLNNEQFF. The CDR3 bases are TGTGCCATCAGTGAGTCGGGACTTAACAATGAGCAGTTCTTC.